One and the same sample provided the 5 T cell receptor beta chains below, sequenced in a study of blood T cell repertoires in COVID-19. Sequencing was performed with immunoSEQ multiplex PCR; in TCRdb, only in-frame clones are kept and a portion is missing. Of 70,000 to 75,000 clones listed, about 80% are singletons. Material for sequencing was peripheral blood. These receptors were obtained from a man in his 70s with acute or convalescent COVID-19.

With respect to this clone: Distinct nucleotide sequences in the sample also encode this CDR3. This chain's CDR3 is CASSSASGYQETQYF. CDR3 bases: TGTGCCAGCAGTTCGGCTAGCGGATACCAAGAGACCCAGTACTTC. V and J are TRBV27 and TRBJ2-5; TRBD2 matches at 7 bases. The CDR3 covers 15 residues. The germline gives CDR1 MNHEY, CDR2 SMNVEV (reference sequence). The ends lost 4 bases at V and 0 bases at J; junction bases unmatched: 5.

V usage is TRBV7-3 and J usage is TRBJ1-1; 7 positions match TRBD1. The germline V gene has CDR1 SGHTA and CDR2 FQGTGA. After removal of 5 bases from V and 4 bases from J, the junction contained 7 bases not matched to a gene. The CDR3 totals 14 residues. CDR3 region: CASSLGQSPTEAFF. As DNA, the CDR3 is TGTGCCAGCAGCCTGGGACAGTCCCCCACTGAAGCTTTCTTT. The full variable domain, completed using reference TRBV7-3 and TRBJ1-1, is GAGVSQTPSNKVTEKGKYVELRCDPISGHTALYWYRQSLGQGPEFLIYFQGTGAADDSGLPNDRFFAVRPEGSVSTLKIQRTERGDSAVYLCASSLGQSPTEAFFGQGTRLTVV.

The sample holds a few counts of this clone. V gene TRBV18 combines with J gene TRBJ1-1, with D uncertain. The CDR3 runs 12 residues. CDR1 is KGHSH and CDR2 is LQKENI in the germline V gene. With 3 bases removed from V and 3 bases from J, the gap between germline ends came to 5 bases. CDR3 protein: CASSPGDTEAFF. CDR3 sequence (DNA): TGTGCCAGCTCACCCGGGGACACTGAAGCTTTCTTT. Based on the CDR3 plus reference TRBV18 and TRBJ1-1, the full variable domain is NAGVMQNPRHLVRRRGQEARLRCSPMKGHSHVYWYRQLPEEGLKFMVYLQKENIIDESGMPKERFSAEFPKEGPSILRIQQVVRGDSAAYFCASSPGDTEAFFGQGTRLTVV.

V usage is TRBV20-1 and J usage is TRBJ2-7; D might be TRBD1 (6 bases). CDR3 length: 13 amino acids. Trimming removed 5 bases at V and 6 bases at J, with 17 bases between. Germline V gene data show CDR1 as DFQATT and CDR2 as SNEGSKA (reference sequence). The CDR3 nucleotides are TGCAGTGCTGGTGGGACAAGCACACGCGAGCAGTACTTC. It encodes CSAGGTSTREQYF.

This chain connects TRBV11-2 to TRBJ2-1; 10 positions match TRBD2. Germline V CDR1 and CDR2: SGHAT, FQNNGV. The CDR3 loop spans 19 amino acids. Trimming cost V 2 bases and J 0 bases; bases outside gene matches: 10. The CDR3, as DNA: TGTGCCAGCAGCTTATCAAAACTAGCGGGACTCCGCTCCTACAATGAGCAGTTCTTC. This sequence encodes CASSLSKLAGLRSYNEQFF.